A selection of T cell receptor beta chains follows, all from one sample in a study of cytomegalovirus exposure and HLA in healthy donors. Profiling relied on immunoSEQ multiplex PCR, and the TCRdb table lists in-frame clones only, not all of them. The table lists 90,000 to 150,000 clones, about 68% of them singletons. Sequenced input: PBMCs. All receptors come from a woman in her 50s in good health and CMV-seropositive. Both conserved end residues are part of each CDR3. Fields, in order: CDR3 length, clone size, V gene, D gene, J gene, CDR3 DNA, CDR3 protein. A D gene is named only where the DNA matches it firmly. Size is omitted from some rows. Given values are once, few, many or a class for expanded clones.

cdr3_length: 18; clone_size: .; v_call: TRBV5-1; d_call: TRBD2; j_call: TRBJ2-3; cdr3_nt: TGCGCCAGCAGCCCGGGACAGACCAGCGGGGGGAGCACAGATACGCAGTATTTT; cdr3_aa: CASSPGQTSGGSTDTQYF
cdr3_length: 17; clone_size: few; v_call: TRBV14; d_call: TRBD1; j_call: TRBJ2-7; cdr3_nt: TGTGCCAGCAGCCAAGCTTACGGGGGACAGGGGACCTACGAGCAGTACTTC; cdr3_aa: CASSQAYGGQGTYEQYF
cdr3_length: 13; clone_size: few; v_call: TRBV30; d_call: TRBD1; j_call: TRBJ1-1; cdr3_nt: TGTGCCTGCCGACAGGGGGCCCGCACTGAAGCTTTCTTT; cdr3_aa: CACRQGARTEAFF
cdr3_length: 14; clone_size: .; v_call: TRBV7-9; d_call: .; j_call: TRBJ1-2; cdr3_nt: TGTGCCAGCAGCCCCCGCGGCGGGGACTATGGCTACACCTTC; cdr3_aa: CASSPRGGDYGYTF
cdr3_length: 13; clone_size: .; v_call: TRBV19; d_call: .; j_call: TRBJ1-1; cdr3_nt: TGTGCCAGTAGTATAGGAGTGGGGCAGGAGGCTTTCTTT; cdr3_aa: CASSIGVGQEAFF
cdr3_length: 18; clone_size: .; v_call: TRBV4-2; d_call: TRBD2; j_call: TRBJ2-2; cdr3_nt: TGTGCCAGCAGCCACGGGACTAGCGGGAGTTTTGGTACCGGGGAGCTGTTTTTT; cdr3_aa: CASSHGTSGSFGTGELFF
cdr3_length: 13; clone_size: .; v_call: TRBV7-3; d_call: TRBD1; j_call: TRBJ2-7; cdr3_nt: TGTGCCAGCAGCGTCGACAGGGGGCGTGAGCAGTACTTC; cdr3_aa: CASSVDRGREQYF
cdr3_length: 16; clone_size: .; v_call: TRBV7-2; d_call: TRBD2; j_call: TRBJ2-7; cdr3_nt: TGTGCCAGCAGCTTAGGTTACGGGACTAGCTCCTACGAGCAGTACTTC; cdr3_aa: CASSLGYGTSSYEQYF
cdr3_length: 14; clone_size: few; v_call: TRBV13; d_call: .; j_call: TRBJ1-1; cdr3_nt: TGTGCCAGCAGCTCTGGAGCTAGGAGCACTGAAGCTTTCTTT; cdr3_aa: CASSSGARSTEAFF
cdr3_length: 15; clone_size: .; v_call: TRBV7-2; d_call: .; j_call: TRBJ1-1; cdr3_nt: TGTGCCAGCAGCTTATTGATACAGGGGAACACTGAAGCTTTCTTT; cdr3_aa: CASSLLIQGNTEAFF
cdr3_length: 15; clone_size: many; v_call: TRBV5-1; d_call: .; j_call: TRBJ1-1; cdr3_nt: TGCGCCAGCCGAGGGGCCCCCGGACAGATCACTGAAGCTTTCTTT; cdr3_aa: CASRGAPGQITEAFF
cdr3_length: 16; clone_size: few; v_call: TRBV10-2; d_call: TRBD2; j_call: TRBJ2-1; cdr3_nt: TGCGCCAGCAGTGAGTCACCGGGGGAGGGGAAAAATGAGCAGTTCTTC; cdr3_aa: CASSESPGEGKNEQFF
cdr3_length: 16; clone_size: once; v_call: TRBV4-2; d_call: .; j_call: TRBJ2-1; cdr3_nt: TGTGCCAGCAGCCAAGATCAGCAGGGATTCTACAATGAGCAGTTCTTC; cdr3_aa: CASSQDQQGFYNEQFF
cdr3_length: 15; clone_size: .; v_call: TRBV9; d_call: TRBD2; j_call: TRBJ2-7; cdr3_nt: TGTGCCAGCAGCCCCGGGACTAGCGGTTACTACGAGCAGTACTTC; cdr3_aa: CASSPGTSGYYEQYF
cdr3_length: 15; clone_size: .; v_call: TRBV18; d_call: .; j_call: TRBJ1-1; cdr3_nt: TGTGCCAGCTCACCGCGAACAGGGCTGAACACTGAAGCTTTCTTT; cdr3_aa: CASSPRTGLNTEAFF
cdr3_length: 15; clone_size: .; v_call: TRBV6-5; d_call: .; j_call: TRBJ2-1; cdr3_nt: TGTGCCAGCAGAAACGGGGGTTCGACCTACAATGAGCAGTTCTTC; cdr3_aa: CASRNGGSTYNEQFF
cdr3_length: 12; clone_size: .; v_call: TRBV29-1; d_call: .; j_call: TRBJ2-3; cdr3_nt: TGCAGCGGAGCTAGTTACACAGATACGCAGTATTTT; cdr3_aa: CSGASYTDTQYF
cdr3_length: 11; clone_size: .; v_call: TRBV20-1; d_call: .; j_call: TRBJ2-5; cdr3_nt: TGCAGTGTTTCGGGGGGCCGGACCCAGTACTTC; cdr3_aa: CSVSGGRTQYF
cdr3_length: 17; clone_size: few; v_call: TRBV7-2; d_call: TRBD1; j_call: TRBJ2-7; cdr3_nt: TGTGCCAGCAGCTTAGAATGGGGGACAGGGACCCTCTACGAGCAGTACTTC; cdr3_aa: CASSLEWGTGTLYEQYF
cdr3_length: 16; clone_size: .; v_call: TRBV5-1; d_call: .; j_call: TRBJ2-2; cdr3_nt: TGCGCCAGCAGCCCACCCTGGGGGGGGGCGGGCGGGGAGCTGTTTTTT; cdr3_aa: CASSPPWGGAGGELFF
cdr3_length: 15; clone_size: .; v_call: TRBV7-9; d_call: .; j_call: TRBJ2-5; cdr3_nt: TGTGCCAGCAGCTTAGCTGGAGTACTGGCAGAGACCCAGTACTTC; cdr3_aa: CASSLAGVLAETQYF
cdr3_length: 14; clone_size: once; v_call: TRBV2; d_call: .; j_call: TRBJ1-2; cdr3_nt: TGTGCCAGCAGTGTCTTCGACAGGATCTATGGCTACACCTTC; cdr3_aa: CASSVFDRIYGYTF
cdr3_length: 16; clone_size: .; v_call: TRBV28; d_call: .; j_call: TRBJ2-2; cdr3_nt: TGTGCCAGCAGTTACGTGTCAGGGTTGAACACCGGGGAGCTGTTTTTT; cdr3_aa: CASSYVSGLNTGELFF
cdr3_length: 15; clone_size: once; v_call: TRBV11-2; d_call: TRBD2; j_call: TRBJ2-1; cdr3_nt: TGTGCCAGCAGCCCCTTAGCGGGGGGAGACAATGAGCAGTTCTTC; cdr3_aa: CASSPLAGGDNEQFF
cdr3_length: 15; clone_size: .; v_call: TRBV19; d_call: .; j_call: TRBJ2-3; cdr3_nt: TGTGCCAGTAGCCCCGTTAGGGGGGGGACAGATACGCAGTATTTT; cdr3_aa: CASSPVRGGTDTQYF
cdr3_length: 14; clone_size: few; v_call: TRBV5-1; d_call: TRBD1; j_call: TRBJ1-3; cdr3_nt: TGCGCCAGCAGCTCTCAAGGACAGGGGGACACCATATATTTT; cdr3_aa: CASSSQGQGDTIYF
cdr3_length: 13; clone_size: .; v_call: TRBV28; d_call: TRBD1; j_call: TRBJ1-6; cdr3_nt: TGTGCCAGCAGAAAGACAGGGTATTCACCCCTCCACTTT; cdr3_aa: CASRKTGYSPLHF
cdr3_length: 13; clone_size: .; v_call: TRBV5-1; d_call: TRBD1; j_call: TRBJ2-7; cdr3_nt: TGCGCCAGCAGCGCGGGACAGGGCTACGAGCAGTACTTC; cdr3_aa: CASSAGQGYEQYF
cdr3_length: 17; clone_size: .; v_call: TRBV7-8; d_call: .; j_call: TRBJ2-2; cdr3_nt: TGTGCCAGCAGCCCCCATCCCCGGGTCTCGAACACCGGGGAGCTGTTTTTT; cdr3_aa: CASSPHPRVSNTGELFF
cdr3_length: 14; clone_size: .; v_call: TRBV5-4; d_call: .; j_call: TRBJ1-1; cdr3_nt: TGTGCCAGCAGCTTGGTGGGCGTCGACACTGAAGCTTTCTTT; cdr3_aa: CASSLVGVDTEAFF
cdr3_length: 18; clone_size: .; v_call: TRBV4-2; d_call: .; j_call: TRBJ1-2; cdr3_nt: TGTGCCAGCAGCCAAGATCCCCGCTCATTAACAGGGATCTATGGCTACACCTTC; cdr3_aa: CASSQDPRSLTGIYGYTF
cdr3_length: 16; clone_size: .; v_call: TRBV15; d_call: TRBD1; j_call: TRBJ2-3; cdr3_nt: TGTGCCACCAGCAAACCAGCTAGGACAGGGTCAGATACGCAGTATTTT; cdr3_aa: CATSKPARTGSDTQYF
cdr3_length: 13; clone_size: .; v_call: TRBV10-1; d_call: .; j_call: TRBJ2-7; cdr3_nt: TGCGCCAGCAGGTTCACGGGAGCCTACGAGCAGTACTTC; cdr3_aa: CASRFTGAYEQYF
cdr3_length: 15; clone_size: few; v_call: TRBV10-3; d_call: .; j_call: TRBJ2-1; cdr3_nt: TGTGCCATCAATCCTGGCGGTAGCTCCTACAATGAGCAGTTCTTC; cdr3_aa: CAINPGGSSYNEQFF
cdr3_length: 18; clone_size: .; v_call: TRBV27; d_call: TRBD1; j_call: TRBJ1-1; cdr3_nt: TGTGCCAGCAGTTTAAGTGGCAGGGGGCAGGGATATGGCACTGAAGCTTTCTTT; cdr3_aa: CASSLSGRGQGYGTEAFF
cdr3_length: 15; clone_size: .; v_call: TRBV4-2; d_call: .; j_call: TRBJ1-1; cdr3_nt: TGTGCCAGCAGCCAAGAAGGTGGTGGAGGGACTGAAGCTTTCTTT; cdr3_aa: CASSQEGGGGTEAFF
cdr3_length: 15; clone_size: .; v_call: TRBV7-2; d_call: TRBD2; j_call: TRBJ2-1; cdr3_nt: TGTGCCAGCAGCTTAGTAGCGGGAGGTACTGCTGAGCAGTTCTTC; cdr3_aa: CASSLVAGGTAEQFF
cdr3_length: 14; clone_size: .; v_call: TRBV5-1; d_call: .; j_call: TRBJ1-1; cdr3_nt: TGCGCCAGCAGCTTGACAGGGTCGGGTACTGAAGCTTTCTTT; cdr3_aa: CASSLTGSGTEAFF
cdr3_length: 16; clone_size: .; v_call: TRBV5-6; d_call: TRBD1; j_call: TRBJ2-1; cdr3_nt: TGTGCCAGCAGCTTGCCGGGACAGGGGGCTCGCAATGAGCAGTTCTTC; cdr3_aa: CASSLPGQGARNEQFF
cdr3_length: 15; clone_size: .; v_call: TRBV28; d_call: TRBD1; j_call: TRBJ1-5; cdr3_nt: TGTGCCAGCAGTTTTGCCAAACAGGGGGGTCAGCCCCAGCATTTT; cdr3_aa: CASSFAKQGGQPQHF
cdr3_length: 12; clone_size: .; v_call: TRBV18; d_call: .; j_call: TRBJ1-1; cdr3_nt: TGTGCCACGTCGGACAGTCTGACTGAAGCTTTCTTT; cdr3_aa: CATSDSLTEAFF
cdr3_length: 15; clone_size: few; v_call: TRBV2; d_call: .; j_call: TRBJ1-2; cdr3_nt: TGTGCCAGCAGTGGAGGTCAGACCGCTAACTATGGCTACACCTTC; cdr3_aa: CASSGGQTANYGYTF
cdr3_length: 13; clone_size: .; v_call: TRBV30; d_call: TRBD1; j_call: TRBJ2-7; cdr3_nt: TGTGCCTGGGGGACAGGACTATCCTACGAGCAGTACTTC; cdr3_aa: CAWGTGLSYEQYF
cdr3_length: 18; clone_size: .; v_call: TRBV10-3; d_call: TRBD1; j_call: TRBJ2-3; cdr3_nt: TGTGCCAGCGCACACCCCGGGACAGGGGGTCGGAGCACAGATACGCAGTATTTT; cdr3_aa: CASAHPGTGGRSTDTQYF
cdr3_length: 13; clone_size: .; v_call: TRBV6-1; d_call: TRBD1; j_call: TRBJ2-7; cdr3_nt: TGTGCCAGCAGCGTCACAGGGGCCAACGAGCAGTACTTC; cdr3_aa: CASSVTGANEQYF
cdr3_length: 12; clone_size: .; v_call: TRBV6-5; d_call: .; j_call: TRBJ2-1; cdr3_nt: TGTGCCAGCAGACTCGACTACAATGAGCAGTTCTTC; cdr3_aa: CASRLDYNEQFF
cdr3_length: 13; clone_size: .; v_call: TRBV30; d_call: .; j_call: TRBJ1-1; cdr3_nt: TGTGCCTGGAGTGAGCAACTCGACACTGAAGCTTTCTTT; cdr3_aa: CAWSEQLDTEAFF
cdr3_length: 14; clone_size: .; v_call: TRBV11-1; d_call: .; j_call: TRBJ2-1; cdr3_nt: TGTGCCAGCAGCTTAGCGCGGGCCGCCAATGAGCAGTTCTTC; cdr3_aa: CASSLARAANEQFF